Below, 30 T cell receptor beta chains from the same sample are listed, as sequenced in a study of cytomegalovirus exposure and HLA in healthy donors. Libraries were prepared by immunoSEQ multiplex PCR; TCRdb keeps only in-frame clonotypes and omits some of them. The sample holds 260,000 or so clones, about 87% seen once. Sequences were obtained from PBMCs. These receptors were collected from a man between 18 and 35 years old in good health and CMV-seronegative.

This clone was recorded only once. The gene calls are TRBV9 and TRBJ2-7; no reliable D call. With 2 bases removed from V and 4 bases from J, the gap between germline ends came to 10 bases. The germline V gene has CDR1 SGDLS and CDR2 YYNGEE. The CDR3 contains 13 residues. CDR3: CASSVEPHYEQYF. The DNA for the CDR3 is TGTGCCAGCAGCGTCGAGCCCCATTACGAGCAGTACTTC.

V gene TRBV7-9 combines with J gene TRBJ2-3, with 10 nucleotides matching TRBD1. Per germline, CDR1 SEHNR and CDR2 FQNEAQ (reference sequence). V was pared by 5 bases and J by 4 bases, with 12 bases of the junction left unmatched. The CDR3 spans 17 residues. The CDR3 DNA reads as TGTGCCAGCAGCGCATGGACAGGGGGGGAATATTCAGATACGCAGTATTTT. Residues: CASSAWTGGEYSDTQYF.

The rearrangement links TRBV9 to TRBJ1-1; D is perhaps TRBD1 (6 bases). CDR3 length: 14 amino acids. The germline V gene has CDR1 SGDLS and CDR2 YYNGEE. V was shortened by 0 bases and J by 7 bases, with 13 bases between the two germline ends. CDR3: CASSVGQGFGEAFF. As DNA, the CDR3 is TGTGCCAGCAGCGTAGGCCAGGGGTTCGGTGAAGCTTTCTTT.

Here the CDR3 reads CASSGGVYYGYTF. The CDR3 nucleotides are TGTGCCAGCAGTGGCGGGGTATACTATGGCTACACCTTC. This chain uses TRBV2 with TRBJ1-2; no clear D. The germline CDR1 and CDR2 sequences are SNHLY and FYNNEI. V was trimmed by 4 bases and J by 3 bases, leaving 9 bases between them. CDR3 length equals 13 residues.

The chain is built from TRBV6-1 and TRBJ2-7; TRBD2 agrees at 8 bases. From germline, CDR1 is MNHNS and CDR2 SASEGT. The CDR3 sequence is 13 residues long. V gave up 7 bases and J gave up 1 base; unmatched junction bases: 3. The CDR3 nucleotides are TGTGCCAGCACGAAGCGGGAGTCCTACGAGCAGTACTTC. It specifies CASTKRESYEQYF.

The J gene is TRBJ1-1, the V gene TRBV16; D ambiguous. V dropped 0 bases and J dropped 0 bases, with 8 bases sitting between them. The germline V gene has CDR1 KGHSY and CDR2 FQNENV. This CDR3 contains 15 residues. In DNA, the CDR3 is TGTGCCAGCAGCCAATCGCGCAGCGTGAACACTGAAGCTTTCTTT. Its translation is CASSQSRSVNTEAFF.

This chain links TRBV28 with TRBJ1-2; TRBD1 is a possible D gene (6 bases). CDR3 length: 14 residues. Germline lookup yields CDR1 MDHEN and CDR2 SYDVKM. Trimming pared 6 bases from V and 6 bases from J, leaving 17 bases between. This chain's CDR3 is CASSSAWGGDGYTF. CDR3 in DNA: TGTGCCAGCAGCTCCGCGTGGGGGGGCGATGGCTACACCTTC.

The CDR3 loop is CASSYGQGPYNEQFF. DNA of the CDR3: TGTGCCAGCAGTTACGGGCAGGGCCCCTACAATGAGCAGTTCTTC. This rearrangement joins TRBV6-5 to TRBJ2-1, with D maybe TRBD1 (5 bases). The V and J ends lost 2 bases and 2 bases respectively, with 10 bases between them. The CDR3 has 15 amino acids. Germline CDR1 MNHEY, CDR2 SVGAGI.

The CDR3 is CASSPSTGLLSQPQHF. In DNA form, the CDR3 reads TGTGCCAGCTCACCCTCGACAGGGCTATTAAGCCAGCCCCAGCATTTT. The V and J genes are TRBV7-2 and TRBJ1-5; TRBD1 matches at 7 bases. The J segment lost 7 bases and the V segment lost 8 bases, leaving 17 bases of the junction unmatched. The CDR3 totals 16 residues. Per the germline V gene, CDR1 is SGHTA and CDR2 is FQGNSA.

The V and J genes are TRBV9 and TRBJ2-1; TRBD1 matches at 10 bases. The CDR3 consists of 15 residues. The trim removed 3 bases at V and 7 bases at J, leaving 7 bases unmatched. Germline V gene lookup returns CDR1 SGDLS and CDR2 YYNGEE. The CDR3 coding sequence is TGTGCCAGCAGCGCCGGACAGGGGGGCGGGAATGAGCAGTTCTTC. Translating gives CASSAGQGGGNEQFF.

This clone was observed once. The chain couples TRBV27 to TRBJ2-7; 7 positions match TRBD1. The CDR3 spans 14 residues. V shed 3 bases, J shed 0 bases, and the junction held 2 bases outside the gene matches. CDR1 and CDR2 (germline): MNHEY, SMNVEV (reference sequence). In nucleotides, the CDR3 is TGTGCCAGCAGTTTGACAGGGATCTCCTACGAGCAGTACTTC. It encodes CASSLTGISYEQYF.

In this sample, this clone turned up once. The J gene is TRBJ2-3, the V gene TRBV7-2; 8 bases fit TRBD2. This CDR3 has 13 residues. The germline V gene encodes CDR1 SGHTA and CDR2 FQGNSA. V lost 10 bases, J lost 0 bases, and 3 bases stayed unmatched. CDR3 amino acids: CATERESTDTQYF. The CDR3, as DNA: TGTGCCACCGAGCGGGAGAGCACAGATACGCAGTATTTT.

This chain connects TRBV2 to TRBJ1-1; no firm D call. The CDR3 is made up of 14 amino acids. CDR1 and CDR2 from the germline V gene are SNHLY and FYNNEI. Trimming removed 2 bases at V and 4 bases at J, with 11 bases between. The CDR3 loop is CASSETGWGTEAFF. CDR3 coding DNA: TGTGCCAGCAGTGAAACGGGGTGGGGCACTGAAGCTTTCTTT.

The chain links TRBV4-3 to TRBJ1-6, with 7 bases aligning to TRBD1. Germline CDR1 is LGHNA and CDR2 is YSLEER. This CDR3 is 16 amino acids long. With V trimmed by 3 bases and J by 6 bases, 8 bases remained unmatched. The CDR3 sequence: CASSHQTGAPNSPLHF. The CDR3 DNA reads TGCGCCAGCAGCCACCAAACAGGGGCCCCTAATTCACCCCTCCACTTT.

This clone is a singleton in its sample. V is TRBV2 and J is TRBJ2-5; TRBD2 is a possible D gene (6 bases). The V gene's germline CDR1 is SNHLY and CDR2 FYNNEI. CDR3 length equals 14 residues. Deletions cut 3 bases from V and 5 bases from J, with 13 bases between. The CDR3 sequence: CASSDSGGAETQYF. CDR3 in DNA: TGTGCCAGCAGTGATTCTGGAGGGGCCGAGACCCAGTACTTC.

V and J are TRBV18 and TRBJ2-1; 11 bases match TRBD1. Trimming cost V 4 bases and J 8 bases; bases outside gene matches: 7. There are 15 residues in the CDR3. Germline CDR1 reads KGHSH; CDR2 reads LQKENI. The CDR3 DNA reads as TGTGCCAGCTCACGCCCGGGACAGGGGGACTATGAGCAGTTCTTC. Its protein is CASSRPGQGDYEQFF.

This rearrangement joins TRBV30 to TRBJ2-4, with a tentative D call TRBD2 (5 bases). The V and J ends lost 6 bases and 0 bases respectively, with 9 bases between them. The V gene's germline CDR1 is GTSNPN and CDR2 SVGIG (reference sequence). The CDR3 contains 13 residues. This chain's CDR3 is CACPGLAKNIQYF. The DNA of the CDR3 is TGTGCCTGCCCGGGGTTAGCCAAAAACATTCAGTACTTC.

This chain links TRBV6-5 with TRBJ2-7; D is perhaps TRBD2 (5 bases). The germline V gene has CDR1 MNHEY and CDR2 SVGAGI. The CDR3 covers 13 residues. Deletions cut 4 bases from V and 0 bases from J, with 7 bases between. DNA of the CDR3: TGTGCCAGCAGTTCTCGGGGCTCCTACGAGCAGTACTTC. Translating gives CASSSRGSYEQYF.

The chain uses TRBV15 and TRBJ1-1; no clear D. V lost 7 bases, J lost 1 base, and 13 bases lay in between. The CDR3 runs 14 residues. Germline V CDR1 and CDR2: LNHNV, YYDKDF (reference sequence). The CDR3 loop is CATKGGTTNTEAFF. The CDR3 bases are TGTGCCACCAAAGGAGGCACGACGAACACTGAAGCTTTCTTT. The full variable domain, completed using reference TRBV15 and TRBJ1-1, is DAMVIQNPRYQVTQFGKPVTLSCSQTLNHNVMYWYQQKSSQAPKLLFHYYDKDFNNEADTPDNFQSRRPNTSFCFLDIRSPGLGDTAMYLCATKGGTTNTEAFFGQGTRLTVV.

This chain connects TRBV18 to TRBJ2-5, with 8 bases that match TRBD1. With 4 bases clipped from V and 5 bases from J, the junction kept 9 bases outside the gene matches. The CDR3 runs 15 residues. The germline gives CDR1 KGHSH, CDR2 LQKENI. The CDR3 region has the DNA TGTGCCAGCTCACTCTTTTCTGACAGGGGTGAGACCCAGTACTTC. Amino acids: CASSLFSDRGETQYF.

The rearrangement links TRBV5-1 to TRBJ2-7; tentatively, D is TRBD2 (6 bases). Germline CDR1 reads SGHRS; CDR2 reads YFSETQ. Trimming cost V 2 bases and J 4 bases, with 10 bases left between them. This CDR3 spans 13 amino acids. The CDR3 spells CASSFLGRYEQYF. CDR3 DNA sequence: TGCGCCAGCAGCTTCCTGGGGAGGTACGAGCAGTACTTC.

The gene calls are TRBV21-1 and TRBJ1-1; TRBD1 is taken as the D call from the table, unchecked against the DNA. TRBV21-1 is deemed a pseudogene. CDR3 length: 13 residues. The DNA for the CDR3 is TGTGCCAGCAGCACCCTATTGGGGCCTGAAGCTTTCTTT. Protein: CASSTLLGPEAFF.

This sequence joins TRBV30 and TRBJ2-7; perhaps TRBD2 as D (6 bases). There are 14 residues in the CDR3. V was trimmed by 0 bases and J by 1 base, leaving 10 bases between them. From germline, CDR1 is GTSNPN and CDR2 SVGIG (reference sequence). The CDR3, as DNA: TGTGCCTGGAGTGTACGTAGCGGATCCTACGAGCAGTACTTC. Its protein product is CAWSVRSGSYEQYF.

The chain is built from TRBV14 and TRBJ1-5; possibly TRBD1 for D (6 bases). Germline CDR1 is SGHDN and CDR2 is FVKESK. This CDR3 is 13 amino acids long. Trimming removed 4 bases at V and 3 bases at J, with 7 bases between. The CDR3 protein is CASSRTDNQPQHF. The CDR3 nucleotides are TGTGCCAGCAGCCGGACAGACAATCAGCCCCAGCATTTT.

This clone appeared once. The chain carries TRBV30 and TRBJ2-1; 8 bases match TRBD2. CDR1 and CDR2 (germline): GTSNPN, SVGIG (reference sequence). Trimming at V came to 8 bases and at J to 11 bases, leaving 17 bases not matched to a gene. The CDR3 consists of 14 residues. In DNA form, the CDR3 reads TGTGCCGGGGTGACCGGGACTAGGGGAATGAAGCAGTTCTTC. This gives the protein CAGVTGTRGMKQFF.

V usage is TRBV28 and J usage is TRBJ2-3; TRBD1 matches 7 bases. Germline V gene data show CDR1 as MDHEN and CDR2 as SYDVKM. V was clipped by 11 bases and J by 3 bases; unmatched bases: 8. This CDR3 spans 13 amino acids. The DNA of the CDR3 is TGTGCCGCGCAGGGGGTTAGGACAGATACGCAGTATTTT. Residues: CAAQGVRTDTQYF.

This clone was detected only once. CDR3 bases: TGTGCCAGCAGCCTAAGACAGGTTGGGACCTATGGCTACACCTTC. This sequence encodes CASSLRQVGTYGYTF. This sequence joins TRBV2 and TRBJ1-2, with a tentative D call TRBD1 (6 bases). CDR3 length: 15 amino acids. The V gene's germline CDR1 is SNHLY and CDR2 FYNNEI. V lost 6 bases to trimming and J lost 4 bases, with 18 bases between them.

The chain recombines TRBV23-1 with TRBJ1-1, with D unclear. TRBV23-1 counts as an open reading frame of uncertain function. The V and J ends lost 0 bases and 1 base respectively, with 15 bases between them. This CDR3 has 17 amino acids. The CDR3 region has the DNA TGCGCCAGCAGTCAATCGTACCAAGGAGGGCCGAACACTGAAGCTTTCTTT. Its protein is CASSQSYQGGPNTEAFF.

The gene calls are TRBV5-1 and TRBJ2-1; 9 bases line up with TRBD2. From germline, CDR1 is SGHRS and CDR2 YFSETQ. V gave up 0 bases and J gave up 6 bases; unmatched junction bases: 4. The CDR3 consists of 15 residues. This chain's CDR3 is CASSLAPGLANEQFF. For the CDR3, the DNA is TGCGCCAGCAGCTTGGCTCCGGGACTAGCCAATGAGCAGTTCTTC.

This clone has a single count. The rearrangement joins TRBV4-1 to TRBJ1-2; possible D gene TRBD1, 6 bases. The V and J ends lost 0 bases and 2 bases respectively, with 10 bases between them. In germline, CDR1 is MGHRA, CDR2 YSYEKL. CDR3 length equals 15 residues. This chain's CDR3 is CASSQEPTGNYGYTF. The CDR3 nucleotides are TGCGCCAGCAGCCAAGAGCCCACAGGGAACTATGGCTACACCTTC.